The following is a TCR beta chain sequence with its context. The antigen remains unidentified. This specimen comes from a study of CD8 T cells in ankylosing spondylitis. The junction had 6 bases not matched to a gene; V was cut back by 3 bases and J by 7 bases. Per germline, CDR1 SNHLY and CDR2 FYNNEI. There are 15 residues in the CDR3. TCRdb re-analysed the 5' RACE reads in MiXCR, keeping a single row per CDR3 protein. The table lists about 240,000 distinct CDR3 sequences, about 10% of them singletons. Study-level results: A motif of under 10 highly homologous TCR beta variants was seen as apparently characteristic of ankylosing spondylitis blood.

The origin of this receptor is a male donor with ankylosing spondylitis or in good health (not recorded which). The chain links TRBV2 to TRBJ2-2; 9 nucleotides agree with TRBD2. Material for sequencing was blood, either unsorted or a sorted T cell fraction (not recorded which). The CDR3, as DNA: TGTGCCAGCAGTGAGAGTAGCGGGAGTTTCGGGGAGCTGTTTTTT. Protein: CASSESSGSFGELFF.